This T cell receptor beta chain was captured in a study of T-cell reconstitution after alpha-beta-depleted transplantation in children. The V and J ends lost 6 bases and 6 bases respectively, with 12 bases between them. The CDR3 has 13 residues. Findings and limits, study-wide: Recipient T cells and thymic progenitors that survived gave rise to the high TCRbeta diversity observed at day 60 in some patients.

Construction of the TCRbeta library involved unique molecular identifiers. TCRdb re-derived calls from the PCR reads in MiXCR, one entry per CDR3 protein. The sample holds about 490,000 distinct CDR3 sequences; under 12% are singletons and the top ten take 2%. Comment on this clonotype: The antigen is undetermined.

The TCR was taken from a child aged 2 to 9 with inherited bone marrow failure, due to receive a stem cell transplant. The sample consisted of PBMCs, taken before TCRalphabeta/CD19-depleted stem cell transplant. This chain connects TRBV12-3 or TRBV12-4 to TRBJ2-1, with unresolved D. CDR3 in DNA: TGTGCCAGCAGCCTATTAGGGATCAATGAGCAGTTCTTC. Protein product: CASSLLGINEQFF.